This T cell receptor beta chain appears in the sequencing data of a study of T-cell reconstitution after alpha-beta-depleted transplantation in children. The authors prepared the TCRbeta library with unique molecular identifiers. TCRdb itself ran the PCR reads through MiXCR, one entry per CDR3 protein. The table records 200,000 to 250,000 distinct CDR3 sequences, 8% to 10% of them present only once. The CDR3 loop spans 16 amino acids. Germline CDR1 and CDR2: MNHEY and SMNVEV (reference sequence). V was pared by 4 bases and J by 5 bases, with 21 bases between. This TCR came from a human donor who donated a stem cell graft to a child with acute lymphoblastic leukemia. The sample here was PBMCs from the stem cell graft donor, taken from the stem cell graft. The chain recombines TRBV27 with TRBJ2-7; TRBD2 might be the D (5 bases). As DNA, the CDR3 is TGTGCCAGCAGTTCCCTTGCCAGTAGCGTTATGAACGAGCAGTACTTC. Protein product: CASSSLASSVMNEQYF.